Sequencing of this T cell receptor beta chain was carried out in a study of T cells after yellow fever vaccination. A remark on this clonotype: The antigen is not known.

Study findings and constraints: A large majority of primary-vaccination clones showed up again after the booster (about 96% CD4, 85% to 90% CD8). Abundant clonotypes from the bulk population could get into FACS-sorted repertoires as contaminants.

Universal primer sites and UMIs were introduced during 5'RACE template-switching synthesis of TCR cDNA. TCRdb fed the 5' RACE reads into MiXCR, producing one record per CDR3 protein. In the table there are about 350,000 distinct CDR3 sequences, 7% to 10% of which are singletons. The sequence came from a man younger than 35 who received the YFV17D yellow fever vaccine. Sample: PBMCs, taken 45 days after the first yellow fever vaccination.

CDR3 coding DNA: TGTGCCAGCACCGAACAGGGGACGAACACTGAAGCTTTCTTT. This encodes CASTEQGTNTEAFF. This rearrangement joins TRBV12-3 or TRBV12-4 to TRBJ1-1, with TRBD1 matching 7 bases. This CDR3 is built from 14 residues. V trimming: 7 bases; J trimming: 1 base; junction bases outside the gene matches: 6.